The rows below give T cell receptor beta chains drawn from one sample of a study of T cell changes during pregnancy in multiple sclerosis. Produced via immunoSEQ multiplex PCR; TCRdb's table is partial and in-frame only. This sample has about 38,000 clones, with 90% to 95% found just once. This sample comprised CD8+ T cells from peripheral blood mononuclear cells, obtained in the third trimester of pregnancy. These receptors all stem from a female donor with multiple sclerosis, enrolled in a pregnancy study. Each CDR3 is given with its conserved first and last residue. A D gene is named only where the DNA matches it firmly. Size is stated for part of the rows, as once, few or many counts, or as a class when the clone is expanded.

abundance	v_gene	j_gene	d_gene	CDR3aa	CDR3nt
once	TRBV27	TRBJ1-2	.	CASNPVDRTHYGYTF	TGTGCCAGCAATCCAGTCGACAGGACCCACTATGGCTACACCTTC
.	TRBV5-4	TRBJ1-3	.	CAMGPGNTIYF	TGTGCAATGGGGCCCGGAAACACCATATATTTT
.	TRBV5-1	TRBJ1-1	.	CASNEWGDTEAFF	TGCGCCAGCAACGAATGGGGGGACACTGAAGCTTTCTTT
.	TRBV6-1	TRBJ2-3	.	CASSEAPSTTDTQYF	TGTGCCAGCAGTGAAGCCCCCTCTACCACAGATACGCAGTATTTT
.	TRBV19	TRBJ2-1	TRBD2	CASSILAGGSYNEQFF	TGTGCCAGTAGTATACTAGCGGGGGGGTCTTACAATGAGCAGTTCTTC
.	TRBV7-3	TRBJ2-3	TRBD2	CASSLEAGGGRSTDTQYF	TGTGCCAGCAGCTTAGAGGCTGGCGGGGGGCGTAGCACAGATACGCAGTATTTT
.	TRBV6-5	TRBJ2-6	TRBD2	CACGGGANVLTF	TGTGCGTGCGGGGGTGGGGCCAACGTCCTGACTTTC
.	TRBV6-1	TRBJ2-7	TRBD1	CASRDREIAEQYF	TGTGCCAGCAGGGACAGGGAGATTGCCGAGCAGTACTTC
.	TRBV5-1	TRBJ1-5	TRBD1	CASSRRGETGKRQPQHF	TGCGCCAGCAGCAGGAGGGGGGAGACAGGGAAGCGTCAGCCCCAGCATTTT
few	TRBV7-7	TRBJ2-2	.	CASSLAPTGELFF	TGTGCTAGCAGCTTAGCCCCTACCGGGGAGCTGTTTTTT
.	TRBV18	TRBJ2-3	TRBD2	CASSPRLAGAVTDTQYF	TGTGCCAGCTCACCAAGACTAGCGGGGGCCGTCACAGATACGCAGTATTTT
.	TRBV5-1	TRBJ1-1	.	CASSFGYGNTEAFF	TGCGCCAGCAGCTTCGGTTACGGGAACACTGAAGCTTTCTTT
.	TRBV5-5	TRBJ2-7	.	CASSFGGNEQYF	TGTGCCAGCAGCTTCGGCGGCAACGAGCAGTACTTC
.	TRBV30	TRBJ2-1	TRBD2	CAWIAGGANEQFF	TGTGCCTGGATTGCCGGGGGGGCGAATGAGCAGTTCTTC
.	TRBV27	TRBJ1-2	.	CASSFSGNGYTF	TGTGCCAGCAGTTTTTCAGGGAACGGCTACACCTTC
.	TRBV6-5	TRBJ2-3	.	CASSYSQGRDTQYF	TGTGCCAGCAGTTACTCTCAGGGGAGAGATACGCAGTATTTT
.	TRBV5-1	TRBJ2-1	TRBD1	CASRIDRGSYNEQFF	TGCGCCAGCAGGATAGACAGGGGTTCCTACAATGAGCAGTTCTTC
.	TRBV27	TRBJ1-1	.	CASGHSPIEAFF	TGTGCCAGTGGACATAGCCCGATCGAAGCTTTCTTT
.	TRBV7-3	TRBJ2-7	.	CASSLITGVYEQYF	TGTGCCAGCAGCCTAATTACGGGGGTCTACGAGCAGTACTTC
.	TRBV9	TRBJ2-5	TRBD2	CASSGSGGAQETQYF	TGTGCCAGCAGCGGTAGCGGGGGGGCCCAAGAGACCCAGTACTTC
.	TRBV19	TRBJ1-1	.	CASSPTSSGTEAFF	TGTGCCAGTAGTCCGACTTCCTCGGGGACTGAAGCTTTCTTT
.	TRBV19	TRBJ1-2	.	CASSISSVGHTF	TGTGCCAGTAGTATCTCGTCAGTGGGGCACACCTTC
.	TRBV9	TRBJ1-2	TRBD1	CASSVYITGGVGNYGYTF	TGTGCCAGCAGCGTATATATCACAGGGGGCGTCGGTAACTATGGCTACACCTTC
.	TRBV15	TRBJ2-5	TRBD2	CATSLLLAGDPWETQYF	TGTGCCACCAGCCTACTACTAGCGGGGGACCCCTGGGAGACCCAGTACTTC
.	TRBV7-9	TRBJ2-3	TRBD2	CASSQHPSGDGDTQYF	TGTGCCAGCAGCCAGCACCCTAGCGGGGATGGAGATACGCAGTATTTT
.	TRBV9	TRBJ2-6	TRBD1	CASSLGQGAGGANVLTF	TGTGCCAGCAGCCTCGGACAGGGGGCGGGCGGGGCCAACGTCCTGACTTTC
.	TRBV9	TRBJ2-5	.	CASSPGHMQGTQYF	TGTGCCAGCAGCCCAGGACATATGCAGGGGACCCAGTACTTC
.	TRBV28	TRBJ1-1	.	CASSFFSQVQGLNTEAFF	TGTGCCAGCAGTTTCTTCTCGCAAGTTCAGGGGCTGAACACTGAAGCTTTCTTT
.	TRBV9	TRBJ2-5	TRBD2	CASSVGASGGLRETQYF	TGTGCCAGCAGCGTAGGAGCTAGCGGGGGCCTGAGAGAGACCCAGTACTTC
few	TRBV6-4	TRBJ1-2	TRBD1	CASSDTGVGNYGYTF	TGTGCCAGCAGTGACACAGGGGTTGGGAACTATGGCTACACCTTC
.	TRBV6-4	TRBJ2-3	.	CASSETESFTDTQYF	TGTGCCAGCAGTGAAACAGAAAGTTTCACAGATACGCAGTATTTT
once	TRBV11-2	TRBJ2-3	.	CASSLDLAGGTDTQYF	TGTGCCAGCAGCTTAGATCTGGCAGGGGGCACAGATACGCAGTATTTT
.	TRBV27	TRBJ1-6	TRBD1	CASSPTGEDYNSPLHF	TGTGCCAGCAGCCCGACAGGGGAAGACTATAATTCACCCCTCCACTTT
.	TRBV4-1	TRBJ2-1	TRBD1	CASSSGTGGGNEQFF	TGCGCCAGCAGTTCCGGGACAGGGGGCGGGAATGAGCAGTTCTTC
.	TRBV6-5	TRBJ2-1	.	CASSAPGLHNEQFF	TGTGCCAGCAGTGCCCCGGGACTCCACAATGAGCAGTTCTTC
.	TRBV13	TRBJ2-1	TRBD2	CASSPTGTSGNNEQFF	TGTGCCAGCAGCCCTACCGGGACTAGCGGAAACAATGAGCAGTTCTTC
.	TRBV7-6	TRBJ2-5	.	CASSLDRGQETQYF	TGTGCCAGCAGCTTAGACCGGGGACAAGAGACCCAGTACTTC
once	TRBV2	TRBJ2-7	TRBD2	CASSEPSGPDSYEQYF	TGTGCCAGCAGCGAACCTAGCGGCCCCGACTCCTACGAGCAGTACTTC
.	TRBV13	TRBJ2-7	TRBD1	CASSPGTGTNYEQYF	TGTGCCAGCAGCCCTGGGACAGGAACAAATTACGAGCAGTACTTC
.	TRBV7-9	TRBJ2-1	TRBD2	CASSPYSGGRADNEQFF	TGTGCCAGCAGCCCATATAGCGGGGGTCGAGCAGACAATGAGCAGTTCTTC
.	TRBV9	TRBJ2-5	.	CASSEEGQIQETQYF	TGTGCCAGCAGCGAGGAGGGACAGATCCAAGAGACCCAGTACTTC